This record looks at one TCR beta chain sequence and its context. CDR3 size: 16 residues. V lost 4 bases, J lost 4 bases, and 5 bases stayed unmatched. Germline V gene sequence: CDR1 LGHDT, CDR2 YNNKEL (reference sequence). These data come from a study of blood T cells in healthy people across ages. Together with a sample-barcoded 5' primer, a J-beta primer mix was included in a second PCR lasting roughly 6 to 12 cycles. TCRdb passed the 5' RACE reads through MiXCR, listing each CDR3 protein once. The table includes almost 1 million distinct CDR3 sequences, around 54% detected once. This clonotype was sampled from a woman aged 60-75 years in good health. The genes are TRBV3-1 and TRBJ2-5; TRBD2 matches 14 bases. The sample was blood. The chain's CDR3 is CASSRLAGGGTETQYF. The CDR3 nucleotides read TGTGCCAGCAGCCGACTAGCGGGAGGGGGGACAGAGACCCAGTACTTC.